The source of this T cell receptor beta chain is a study of T cells in Graves' hyperthyroidism and ophthalmopathy. Study-level points and caveats: Before onset, ophthalmopathy was predicted by the model a median around 6 months earlier.

The V gene's germline CDR1 is SGHTA and CDR2 FQGTGA. This CDR3 has 13 residues. The V and J ends lost 5 bases and 9 bases respectively, with 14 bases between them. Used for diagnoses were clinical symptoms, serum thyroxine and TRAb, thyroid ultrasound and orbital computed tomography. This clonotype was observed many times. Its antigen is as yet unknown. The source material, RNA transcripts, was used to amplify TCR beta CDR3 regions. HTBI primers were the set used in a first-round RT-PCR of the TCR CDR3. TCRdb used MiXCR to reprocess the multiplex PCR reads, holding one entry per CDR3 protein. The sample has approximately 300,000 distinct CDR3 sequences, about 18% seen once.

Sequences were obtained from blood. This sequence originates from a woman between 55 and 75 years old with Graves' ophthalmopathy. The chain has TRBV7-3 and TRBJ1-5; no clear D gene. CDR3 sequence reads: CASSPTVGGPQHF. CDR3 nucleotide sequence: TGTGCCAGCAGCCCCACAGTTGGCGGGCCCCAGCATTTT.